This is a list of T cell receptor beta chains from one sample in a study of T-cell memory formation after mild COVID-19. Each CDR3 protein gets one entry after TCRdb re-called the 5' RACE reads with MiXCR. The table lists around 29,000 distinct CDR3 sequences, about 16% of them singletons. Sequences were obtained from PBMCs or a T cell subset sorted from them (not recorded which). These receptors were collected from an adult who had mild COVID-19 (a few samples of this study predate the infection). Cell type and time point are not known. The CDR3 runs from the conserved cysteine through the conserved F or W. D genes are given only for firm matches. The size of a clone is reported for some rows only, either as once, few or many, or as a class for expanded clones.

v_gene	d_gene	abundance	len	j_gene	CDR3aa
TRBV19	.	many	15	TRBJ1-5	CASRNIRDSNQPQHF
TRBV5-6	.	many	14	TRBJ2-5	CASSLGRVLETQYF
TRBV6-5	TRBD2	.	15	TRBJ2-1	CASREAGGPHNEQFF
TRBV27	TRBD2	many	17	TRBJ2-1	CASSSPSLAGVYNEQFF
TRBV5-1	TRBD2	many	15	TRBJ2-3	CASSLVRGGADTQYF
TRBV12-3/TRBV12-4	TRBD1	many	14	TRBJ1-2	CASSLRGLDYGYTF
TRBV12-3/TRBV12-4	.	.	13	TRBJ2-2	CASSLKRTGELFF
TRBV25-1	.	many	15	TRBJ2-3	CASSEWRGSTDTQYF
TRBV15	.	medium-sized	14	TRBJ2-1	CATSRDRGFDEQFF
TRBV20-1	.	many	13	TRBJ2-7	CSASLERPYEQYF
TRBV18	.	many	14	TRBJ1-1	CASSPQGQNTEAFF
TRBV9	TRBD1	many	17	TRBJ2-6	CASSVDRAASGANVLTF
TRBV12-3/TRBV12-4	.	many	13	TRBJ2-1	CASSLGPYNEQFF
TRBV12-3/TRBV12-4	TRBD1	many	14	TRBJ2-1	CASSPLTGAHEQFF
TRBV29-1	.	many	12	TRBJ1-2	CSVWQGPLGYTF
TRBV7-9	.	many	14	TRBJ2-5	CASSLRGGSETQYF
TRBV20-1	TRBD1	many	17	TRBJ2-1	CSARGGPGQGASHEQFF
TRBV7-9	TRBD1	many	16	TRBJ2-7	CASSLAGRGRTYEQYF
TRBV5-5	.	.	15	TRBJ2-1	CASSLEWGSYNEQFF
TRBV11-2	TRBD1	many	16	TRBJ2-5	CASSLAPTGGQETQYF
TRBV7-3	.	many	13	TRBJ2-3	CASSLVSTDTQYF
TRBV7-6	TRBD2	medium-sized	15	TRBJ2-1	CASSLGTSGRGEQFF
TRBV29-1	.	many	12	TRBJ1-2	CSVGGMGYGYTF
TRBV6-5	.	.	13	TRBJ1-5	CASTGTGGEPQHF
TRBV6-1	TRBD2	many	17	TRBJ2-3	CASSEGRTSGSFDTQYF
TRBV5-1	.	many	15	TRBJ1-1	CASSLDQGIGTEAFF
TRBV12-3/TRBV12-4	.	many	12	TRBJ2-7	CASSLAGGEQYF
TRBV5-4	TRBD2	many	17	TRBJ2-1	CASSSGWSSGDYNEQFF
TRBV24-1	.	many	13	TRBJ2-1	CATAAGGAYEQFF
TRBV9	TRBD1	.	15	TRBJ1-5	CASSAGQASNQPQHF
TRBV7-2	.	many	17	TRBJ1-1	CASNPPSLYKMNTEAFF
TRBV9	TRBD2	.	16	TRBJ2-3	CASSRTGDYPSDTQYF
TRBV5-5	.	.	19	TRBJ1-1	CASSVVVAGQRPTNTEAFF
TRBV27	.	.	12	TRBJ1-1	CASGVLGTEAFF
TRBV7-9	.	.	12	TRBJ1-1	CASSFGLTEAFF